This is a list of T cell receptor beta chains from one sample in a study of response to subunit inactivated influenza vaccine. TCRdb used MiXCR to reprocess the RT-PCR reads, holding one entry per CDR3 protein. The sample has about 520,000 distinct CDR3 sequences, roughly 23% seen once. This material consisted of CD4+ T cells sorted from PBMCs, taken less than 6 days after vaccination. The receptors were sampled from a middle-aged man who received an inactivated influenza vaccine. CDR3s include the opening cysteine and the closing phenylalanine or tryptophan. Fields, in order: V gene, CDR3 protein.

>TRBV5-1
CASSSGDRGEQYF
>TRBV5-5
CASSLEGNWNEQFF
>TRBV18
CASSPRDEDSPLHF
>TRBV20-1
CSASTRSSYNSPLHF
>TRBV20-1
CSARSDGARRTYNSPLHF
>TRBV30
CAWRRGGGEQYF
>TRBV15
CATSRDLWDKSEQYF
>TRBV5-4
CASSQASGDTGELFF
>TRBV28
CASLSGRATGELFF
>TRBV29-1
CSVPIRAGYTF
>TRBV20-1
CSARDLAGVNTGELFF
>TRBV11-2
CASSGLAGSAYEQYF
>TRBV12-3/TRBV12-4
CASRPRVGTEAFF
>TRBV20-1
CSASKGVPNEKLFF
>TRBV18
CASSPPLRGSDTQYF
>TRBV18
CASSPSVGTSFYNEQFF
>TRBV12-3/TRBV12-4
CASSLEGGAGNEQYF
>TRBV7-2
CASSLGTSGEQFF
>TRBV5-1
CASSRGDRVETQYF
>TRBV6-1
CASSEQVTSNQPQHF
>TRBV5-1
CASSLSVRETQYF
>TRBV11-2
CASSLLLTQGQGSSYNEQFF
>TRBV12-3/TRBV12-4
CASSQVWDNEQFF
>TRBV7-2
CASSLARTSFSLSGANVLTF